This passage covers 21 T cell receptor beta chains from one sample sequenced in a study of cytomegalovirus exposure and HLA in healthy donors. 13 Jbeta primers and 60 Vbeta primers were used for the PCR. This table comes from immunoSEQ multiplex PCR, and its TCRdb copy is limited to in-frame clones, with some not included. The sample has 72,000 or so clones; 75% to 80% are singletons. Source material: PBMCs. All receptors derive from a man between 18 and 35 years old in good health and CMV-seropositive.

The rearrangement uses TRBV19 and TRBJ2-3; 7 positions match TRBD1. CDR3 size: 13 residues. Germline V CDR1 and CDR2: LNHDA, SQIVND (reference sequence). Unmatched junction bases numbered 9, after V lost 7 bases and J lost 8 bases. CDR3 loop: CASTIATGSTQYF. CDR3 in DNA: TGTGCCAGTACCATCGCGACAGGGAGTACGCAGTATTTT.

The V call is TRBV7-8, the J call TRBJ2-3; 9 positions agree with TRBD2. Germline assignment: CDR1 SGHVS and CDR2 FQNEAQ. The CDR3 consists of 15 residues. Trimming cost V 3 bases and J 1 base; bases outside gene matches: 2. CDR3: CASSLGLAGTDTQYF. CDR3 nucleotides: TGTGCCAGCAGCTTGGGACTAGCTGGCACAGATACGCAGTATTTT.

This chain joins TRBV13 and TRBJ2-1, with TRBD2 matching over 7 bases. The trim removed 4 bases at V and 8 bases at J, leaving 5 bases unmatched. This CDR3 is built from 13 residues. The germline gives CDR1 PRHDT, CDR2 FYEKMQ (reference sequence). The chain's CDR3 is CASSSRGEHEQFF. Written as DNA, the CDR3 is TGTGCCAGCAGCTCCCGGGGGGAACATGAGCAGTTCTTC.

The chain has TRBV13 and TRBJ2-5, with D unresolved. The V gene's germline CDR1 is PRHDT and CDR2 FYEKMQ (reference sequence). This CDR3 spans 13 amino acids. V was cut by 2 bases and J by 3 bases, with 7 bases left in between. The CDR3 coding sequence is TGTGCCAGCAGCTTAATGCTAAAAGAGACCCAGTACTTC. It encodes CASSLMLKETQYF.

The gene calls are TRBV30 and TRBJ1-2; 7 bases align to TRBD1. CDR1 GTSNPN and CDR2 SVGIG come from the germline V gene (reference sequence). The trim removed 1 base at V and 1 base at J, leaving 0 bases unmatched. CDR3 length equals 13 residues. CDR3 sequence: CAWSGDSNYGYTF. For the CDR3, the DNA is TGTGCCTGGAGTGGGGACAGTAACTATGGCTACACCTTC.

J is TRBJ2-1 and V is TRBV6-5; 11 bases agree with TRBD2. CDR1 and CDR2 from the germline V gene are MNHEY and SVGAGI. Trimming cost V 5 bases and J 8 bases; bases outside gene matches: 8. This CDR3 has 15 amino acids. CDR3 amino acids: CASSPLAGGSHEQFF. In DNA form, the CDR3 reads TGTGCCAGCAGTCCTCTAGCGGGGGGATCCCATGAGCAGTTCTTC.

The chain carries TRBV25-1 and TRBJ2-3; 9 bases map to TRBD2. CDR3 length: 12 amino acids. Per the germline V gene, CDR1 is MGHDK and CDR2 is SYGVNS. Trimming took 7 bases from V and 7 from J; bases not matched to a gene: 3. CDR3 sequence: CASKAGGYTQYF. The CDR3 bases are TGTGCCAGCAAAGCGGGAGGCTATACGCAGTATTTT. The complete variable domain, with remaining parts taken from reference TRBV25-1 and TRBJ2-3, reads EADIYQTPRYLVIGTGKKITLECSQTMGHDKMYWYQQDPGMELHLIHYSYGVNSTEKGDLSSESTVSRIRTEHFPLTLESARPSHTSQYLCASKAGGYTQYFGPGTRLTVL.

This clone was counted between two and nine times. The chain uses TRBV6-5 and TRBJ1-4; D perhaps matches TRBD1 (5 bases). Germline assignment: CDR1 MNHEY and CDR2 SVGAGI. The CDR3 loop spans 15 amino acids. Deletions cut 1 base from V and 8 bases from J, with 14 bases between. CDR3 region: CASSYWQGKGEKLFF. The CDR3 nucleotides are TGTGCCAGCAGTTACTGGCAGGGAAAAGGAGAAAAACTGTTTTTT.

This chain links TRBV2 with TRBJ1-1; D is perhaps TRBD1 (5 bases). CDR3 length: 14 amino acids. Between the trimmed V and J ends, which lost 7 bases and 4 bases, there was a span of 16 bases. In germline, CDR1 is SNHLY, CDR2 FYNNEI. In DNA, the CDR3 is TGTGCCAGCAAGGGGAAGGGCTTGGGCACTGAAGCTTTCTTT. Amino acids: CASKGKGLGTEAFF.

V and J are TRBV15 and TRBJ1-2, with 7 bases matching TRBD1. The ends lost 2 bases at V and 2 bases at J; junction bases unmatched: 2. Germline CDR1 LNHNV, CDR2 YYDKDF (reference sequence). The CDR3 totals 14 residues. CDR3 protein: CATSRWGQNYGYTF. For the CDR3, the DNA is TGTGCCACCAGCAGATGGGGACAGAACTATGGCTACACCTTC.

CDR3 sequence reads: CASSYLAGGYNEQFF. CDR3 DNA: TGTGCCAGCAGTTACCTAGCGGGGGGATACAATGAGCAGTTCTTC. The V and J genes are TRBV6-5 and TRBJ2-1, with 11 bases identical to TRBD2. The V and J ends lost 2 bases and 4 bases, in that order; junction bases with no gene match: 1. CDR3 size: 15 residues. CDR1 and CDR2 from the germline V gene are MNHEY and SVGAGI.

A single count supports this clone. This chain links TRBV5-6 with TRBJ1-2, with TRBD1 as a possible D gene (5 bases). Looked up from germline, CDR1 is SGHDT and CDR2 is YYEEEE. The CDR3 is made up of 12 amino acids. Trimming removed 4 bases from V and 8 bases from J, with 12 bases in between. CDR3 coding DNA: TGTGCCAGCAGCAGGGGAAATGGGGGCTACACCTTC. Translated, it gives CASSRGNGGYTF.

V usage is TRBV30 and J usage is TRBJ2-2; TRBD1 aligns across 8 bases. The CDR3 extends over 12 amino acids. Germline V CDR1 and CDR2: GTSNPN, SVGIG (reference sequence). Trimming cost V 7 bases and J 4 bases; bases outside gene matches: 2. This CDR3 is CASQGGTGELFF. DNA for the CDR3: TGTGCCTCACAGGGGGGCACCGGGGAGCTGTTTTTT.

The V gene is TRBV28, the J gene TRBJ1-1; D gene uncertain. V gave up 5 bases and J gave up 3 bases, with 16 bases separating them. Germline values: CDR1 MDHEN, CDR2 SYDVKM. This CDR3 is built from 15 residues. In DNA, the CDR3 is TGTGCCAGCAGTCCGGGAGGTCGGCCGGACACTGAAGCTTTCTTT. It encodes CASSPGGRPDTEAFF.

This clone occurred once. J is TRBJ1-1 and V is TRBV19, with no clear D. Per germline, CDR1 LNHDA and CDR2 SQIVND (reference sequence). Trimming took off 4 bases at V and 3 bases at J, with 9 bases between the two ends. This CDR3 comprises 13 residues. The CDR3 sequence is CASSTGRDTEAFF. The DNA of the CDR3 is TGTGCCAGTAGTACGGGGAGGGACACTGAAGCTTTCTTT.

The chain employs TRBV29-1 and TRBJ1-1; D may be TRBD1 (5 bases). Germline CDR1 and CDR2: SQVTM and ANQGSEA. The CDR3 sequence is 13 residues long. Trimming stripped 7 bases from V and 6 bases from J, with 18 bases between. DNA of the CDR3: TGCAGCGCCCAAACCGGGAGGGACGCTGAAGCTTTCTTT. Its protein product is CSAQTGRDAEAFF. The entire variable domain, with the rest obtained from reference TRBV29-1 and TRBJ1-1, is as follows: SAVISQKPSRDICQRGTSLTIQCQVDSQVTMMFWYRQQPGQSLTLIATANQGSEATYESGFVIDKFPISRPNLTFSTLTVSNMSPEDSSIYLCSAQTGRDAEAFFGQGTRLTVV.

The chain recombines TRBV9 with TRBJ1-6; tentative D call: TRBD1 (5 bases). Germline V CDR1 and CDR2: SGDLS, YYNGEE. Between the trimmed V and J ends, which lost 4 bases and 6 bases, there was a span of 14 bases. This CDR3 is 15 amino acids long. In nucleotides, the CDR3 is TGTGCCAGCAGCCCCAAGACAGAGTTTAATTCACCCCTCCACTTT. It encodes CASSPKTEFNSPLHF.

This clone has just one count. The V call is TRBV5-4, the J call TRBJ1-2, with no clear D. Between the trimmed V and J ends, which lost 7 bases and 3 bases, there was a span of 16 bases. There are 14 residues in the CDR3. Germline assignment: CDR1 SGHNT and CDR2 YYREEE (reference sequence). CDR3 sequence: CASGQRAEDYGYTF. The CDR3 DNA is TGTGCCAGCGGCCAGCGGGCGGAAGACTATGGCTACACCTTC.

V gene TRBV13 combines with J gene TRBJ2-7; weak D call: TRBD2 (6 bases). Germline values: CDR1 PRHDT, CDR2 FYEKMQ (reference sequence). The CDR3 loop spans 14 amino acids. Trimming pared 6 bases from V and 6 bases from J, leaving 18 bases between. The CDR3: CASSPGTPAPEQYF. The CDR3 DNA sequence: TGTGCCAGCAGTCCCGGGACTCCGGCTCCCGAGCAGTACTTC.

The chain carries TRBV30 and TRBJ1-1; 7 bases match TRBD1. The germline V gene has CDR1 GTSNPN and CDR2 SVGIG (reference sequence). The trim removed 6 bases at V and 4 bases at J, leaving 8 bases unmatched. The CDR3 has 13 residues. For the CDR3, the DNA is TGTGCCTGCCCACAGGGGTCTACCACTGAAGCTTTCTTT. Its translation: CACPQGSTTEAFF.

The V and J genes are TRBV28 and TRBJ2-3; D uncertain. Germline loops: CDR1 MDHEN, CDR2 SYDVKM. V was shortened by 6 bases and J by 3 bases, with 13 bases between the two germline ends. There are 14 residues in the CDR3. CDR3 coding DNA: TGTGCCAGCAGCCGCCCCCGAGGAACAGATACGCAGTATTTT. It yields the protein CASSRPRGTDTQYF.